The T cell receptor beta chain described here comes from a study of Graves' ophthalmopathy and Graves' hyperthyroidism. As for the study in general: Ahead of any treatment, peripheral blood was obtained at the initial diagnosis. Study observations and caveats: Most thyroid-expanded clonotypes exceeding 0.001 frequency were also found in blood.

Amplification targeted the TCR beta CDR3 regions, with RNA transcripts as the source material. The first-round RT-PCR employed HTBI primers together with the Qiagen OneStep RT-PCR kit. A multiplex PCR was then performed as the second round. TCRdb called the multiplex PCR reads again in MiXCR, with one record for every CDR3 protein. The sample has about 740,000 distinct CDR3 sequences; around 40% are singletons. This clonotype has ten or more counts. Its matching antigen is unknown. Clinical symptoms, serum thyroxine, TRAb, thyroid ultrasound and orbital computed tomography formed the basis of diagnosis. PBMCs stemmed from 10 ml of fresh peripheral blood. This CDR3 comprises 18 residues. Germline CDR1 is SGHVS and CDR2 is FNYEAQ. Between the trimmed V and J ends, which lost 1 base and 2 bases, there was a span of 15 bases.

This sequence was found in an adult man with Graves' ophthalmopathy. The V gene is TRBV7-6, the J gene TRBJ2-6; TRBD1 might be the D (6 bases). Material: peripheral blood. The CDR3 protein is CASSLVALTGTGANVLTF. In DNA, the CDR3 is TGTGCCAGCAGCTTAGTAGCTCTAACAGGGACTGGGGCCAACGTCCTGACTTTC.